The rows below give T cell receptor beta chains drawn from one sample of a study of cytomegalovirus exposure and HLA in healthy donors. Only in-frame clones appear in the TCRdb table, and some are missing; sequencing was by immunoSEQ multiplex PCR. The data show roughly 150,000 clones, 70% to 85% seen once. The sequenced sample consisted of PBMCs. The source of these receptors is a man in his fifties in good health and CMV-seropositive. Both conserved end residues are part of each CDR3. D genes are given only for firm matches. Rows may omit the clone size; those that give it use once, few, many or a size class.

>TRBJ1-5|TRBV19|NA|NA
TGTGCCAGTAGTATTAATCAGGGTTTTCAGCCCCAGCATTTT
CASSINQGFQPQHF
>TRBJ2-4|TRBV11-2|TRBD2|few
TGTGCCAGCAGCTTGCCTAGCGGGGGGGCGGTGGACATTCAGTACTTC
CASSLPSGGAVDIQYF
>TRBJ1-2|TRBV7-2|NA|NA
TGTGCCAGCAGCGACCCCGGGGCTAACTATGGCTACACCTTC
CASSDPGANYGYTF
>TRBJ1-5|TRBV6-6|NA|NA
TGTGCCACACGGAGTCTGGGCGGGGGGGATCAGCCCCAGCATTTT
CATRSLGGGDQPQHF
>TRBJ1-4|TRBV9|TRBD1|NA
TGTGCCAGCAGTTCGGGACAGGGTGGTGAAAAACTGTTTTTT
CASSSGQGGEKLFF
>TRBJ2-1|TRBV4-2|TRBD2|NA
TGTGCCAGCAGCCAAGTACTAGCGGGGGCCTACAATGAGCAGTTCTTC
CASSQVLAGAYNEQFF
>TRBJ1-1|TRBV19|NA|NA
TGTGCCAGTAGTCCAGGGCCCAACACTGAAGCTTTCTTT
CASSPGPNTEAFF
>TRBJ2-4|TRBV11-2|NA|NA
TGTGCCAGCAGCTTAGACAGGGCCCGCTTGGGAGCCAAAAACATTCAGTACTTC
CASSLDRARLGAKNIQYF
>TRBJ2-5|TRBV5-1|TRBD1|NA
TGCGCCAGCAGCCCAAACAGGGGGCAAGAGACCCAGTACTTC
CASSPNRGQETQYF
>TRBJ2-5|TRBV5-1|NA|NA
TGCGCCAGCAGCTTTGGACTGCCCTACCAAGAGACCCAGTACTTC
CASSFGLPYQETQYF